The text below deals with one TCR beta chain. Sequencing used immunoSEQ multiplex PCR; TCRdb keeps in-frame clones, though not all of them. The sample lists tens of thousands of clones; approximately 81% were seen once. This sample was included in a study of OX40 agonist ivuxolimab in advanced cancers. V shed 6 bases and J shed 5 bases, with 8 bases lying between them. This CDR3 has 12 residues. In germline, CDR1 is LNHDA, CDR2 SQIVND (reference sequence). The sample consisted of CD4+ or CD8+ T cells sorted from blood, taken in a trial of the OX40 agonist ivuxolimab. The V gene is TRBV19, the J gene TRBJ2-1; no firm D call. This receptor was obtained from an adult with an advanced solid tumor such as melanoma, head and neck, liver or kidney cancer. The CDR3 bases are TGTGCCAGTAGCCTGAGAAACAATGAGCAGTTCTTC. This gives the protein CASSLRNNEQFF.